A single sample is the source of the 4 T cell receptor beta chains below, sequenced in a study of vaccination and CD4 T cells after COVID-19. With the Oncomine TCR Beta short-read assay, DNA from cultured CD4+ T cells was sequenced. One entry per CDR3 protein, called by TCRdb with MiXCR from the PCR reads. This sample has under 30,000 distinct CDR3 sequences, with roughly two thirds found just once. These receptors' antigens are unknown. Regarding treatment: approximately nine-day PBMC culture with coronavirus spike peptide pools or control peptides (ViraFEST assay). Sequenced material: CD4+ T cells from blood, cultured in vitro, taken after SARS-CoV-2 vaccination. These receptors were obtained from a human donor who received a COVID-19 vaccine.

This clonotype appeared a few times. This chain connects TRBV10-1 to TRBJ2-2, with no clear D. V was clipped by 5 bases and J by 1 base, with 11 bases between them. Germline V lookup: CDR1 WNHNN, CDR2 SYGVQD (reference sequence). The CDR3 spans 15 residues. CDR3 region: CASSSQPLNTGELFF. The CDR3 DNA is TGCGCCAGCAGTTCCCAGCCACTGAACACCGGGGAGCTGTTTTTT.

The gene calls are TRBV24-1 and TRBJ2-5; D ambiguous. Between the trimmed V and J ends, which lost 1 base and 2 bases, there was a span of 4 bases. The germline V gene has CDR1 KGHDR and CDR2 SFDVKD. This CDR3 spans 13 amino acids. This chain's CDR3 is CATSDFRQETQYF. DNA of the CDR3: TGTGCCACCAGTGATTTCAGGCAAGAGACCCAGTACTTC.

The rearrangement uses TRBV6-5 and TRBJ2-4, with 9 nucleotides matching TRBD1. Looked up from germline, CDR1 is MNHEY and CDR2 is SVGAGI. The V and J ends lost 2 bases and 1 base, in that order; junction bases with no gene match: 0. The CDR3 is made up of 15 amino acids. The CDR3 DNA sequence: TGTGCCAGCAGTTACGGACAGGGGGCCAAAAACATTCAGTACTTC. It yields the protein CASSYGQGAKNIQYF.

A few counts support this clonotype. The J gene is TRBJ1-5, the V gene TRBV21-1; TRBD1, the table's D call, was not compared with the DNA. TRBV21-1 is annotated as a pseudogene. This CDR3 has 16 amino acids. The CDR3: CASSIDRENSNQPQHF. For the CDR3, the DNA is TGTGCCAGCAGCATCGACAGGGAAAATAGCAATCAGCCCCAGCATTTT.